This T cell receptor beta chain came from a study of shared clonotypes between healthy human individuals (dated by TCRdb to 2019 to 2021). With regard to the full study: Three men and a couple of women, aged 18 to 49 years, made up the cohort. Per donor, three plates each were used for CD4 naive and CD4 memory, two for CD8 naive, and one for CD8 memory. The study deeply sequenced blood TCR repertoires of five healthy adults to estimate repertoire size and the extent of clonotype sharing between individuals. To increase sequencing depth and limit assay-specific biases, TCR repertoire library preparation and sequencing were carried out by different laboratories using diverse techniques. Per donor, leukapheresis produced somewhere between about 0.94 and 8.9 billion PBMCs.

Overall study outcomes, separate from this receptor: Compared with non-shared clonotypes, clonotypes shared by all four sorted-subset donors had higher generation probabilities. Because the study included only a small number of donors, the genetic and exposure-history diversity represented was limited. Naive subsets generally had larger estimated clonotype richness than memory subsets. About 5% of naive CD4, around 3.5% of naive CD8, 2.3% of memory CD4, and more than 0.35% of memory CD8 clonotypes were shared across several donors. Pairwise subsampling indicated that sequencing depth was expected to affect the degree of clonotype sharing among donors. Sampling was limited to blood, and TCR repertoires in tissue likely differ from TCR repertoires in blood. Even with the large sequencing depth, rarefaction of the sorted-subset datasets indicated that sequencing was incomplete.

Taken from cysteine to phenylalanine, the CDR3 has 11 residues. Only the CDR3 part of the read is kept: 33 bases, read in frame from the first base. The V and J ends are trimmed by 5 bases and 1 base, leaving 2 bases between them. Per the germline V gene, MDHEN is the CDR1 and SYDVKM is the CDR2. Using the deep immunoSEQ assay, TCR CDR3 regions were amplified from genomic DNA by multiplex PCR. Genomic DNA extracted from each cell subset was distributed evenly over all wells of several immunoSEQ 96-well plates, and each plate served as one replicate. For sorted subsets, 150 to 250 ng genomic DNA, equal to tens of thousands of T cell genomes, was loaded into each replicate PCR. Purified libraries were measured with a Qubit 3.0 fluorometer, size-checked on a Bioanalyzer 2100, and measured again with the KAPA Library Quantification kit. Each immunoSEQ 96-well plate was sequenced on its own single-read 150-cycle Illumina NextSeq 550 flow cell. For the original study's pipeline: The immunoSEQ output contained only junctional sequences without quality scores, so filtering could not match that applied to full-length reads. To assign V/J genes and CDR3, sequences were annotated against IMGT germline references using PyIR, a Python wrapper for IgBLAST v1.9. Any read was removed if the V/J assignment was weak (E-value above 1e-6), the CDR3 was missing, or the read contained stop codons, out-of-frame junctions, or ambiguous translated residues. V3J clonotypes were defined as sequences sharing an identical inferred V gene, J gene, and CDR3 amino acid sequence. To compute the percentage overlap between repertoires, the number of shared unique clonotypes was divided by the size of the smaller repertoire. Repertoire richness was assessed with RTK rarefaction, the Chao1 estimator, and Recon v2.1 estimates of unobserved clonotypes. OLGA was used to compute generation probabilities for all TCRbeta clonotypes that the gDNA method yielded from a handful of donors. Sourced from immuneACCESS, this table was stored by TCRdb with only in-frame sequences that have V and J called. A share of the clones is absent; for the studies checked, an unresolved V gene accounts for under half, and the remainder has no known explanation. D and trimming were read from the DNA, whereas the V and J calls and clone size are those reported in that table. This sample has around 2.5 million clones in its table, and approximately 93% of those were observed once. Together, the top ten hold 0.36% of the sample.

Note on this clone: Its antigen is still unknown. Within one base of it there is no much larger clone, and no base qualities were kept. Different DNA sequences within this sample yield the same CDR3.

The donors were healthy, HIV-negative adults who had no recently reported acute infections or vaccinations. Every donor was a Caucasian adult residing in Nashville, Tennessee, USA. CD4+ T cells were enriched by magnetic negative selection; naive cells were then positively selected on CD45RA, and the negative fraction formed the memory subset. Blood was collected by leukapheresis, and PBMCs were isolated by Ficoll-Histopaque density gradient centrifugation and then cryopreserved in liquid nitrogen vapor phase. Analytical flow cytometry was used to check the purity and quantity of every magnetically sorted T cell population. From each sorted fraction, genomic DNA was isolated and quantified by UV absorbance on a Nanodrop 2000c.

The TCR was taken from a man younger than 30 in good health. Some clones in this sample may be carry-over from other donors' samples. This chain joins TRBV28 to TRBJ2-5, with the D gene too uncertain to name. The sample taken for sequencing was naive CD4+ T cells from PBMCs. The cell subset or site label of this sample denotes: CD45RA+ positively selected. The nucleotides read TGTGCCAGCAGTGTCCAAGAGACCCAGTACTTC. This yields the protein CASSVQETQYF.